The T cell receptor (beta chain) described here comes from a study of blood T cell repertoires in COVID-19 (dated by TCRdb to about 2020). Concerning the study at large: Collaborator samples came from the United States, Italy and Spain and covered acute and convalescent phases of COVID-19. Deeply sampled blood TCRbeta repertoires from subjects exposed to, actively infected with, or recovered from COVID-19 were included in the dataset. The repertoires were released in a freely available public database intended as a resource for research on the immune response to SARS-CoV-2. Where available, HLA class I and class II types were taken from metadata supplied by the sample provider and were not determined by assay-based typing. Nearly every sample came with metadata listing a de-identified subject ID, COVID-19 status, age in years and sex. Samples were obtained from the ongoing ImmuneRACE study (first 160 participants) and from 1,254 subjects provided by 6 global collaborators. The material from the prospective study consisted of cDNA or gDNA derived from T cells, B-cell-depleted T cells, or PBMCs. Overall results and qualifications from the work: The amount of clinical and demographic metadata varied by source and participant and was provided uncurated.

Each collaborating institution followed its own protocols to collect whole blood in K2EDTA tubes. Collaborator samples were shipped for TCRbeta analysis as frozen whole blood, isolated PBMCs, or DNA extracted from either sample type. This clone has a handful of counts. Its target antigen remains unknown. No much larger clone is present one base from it, and per-base qualities are unavailable. The immunoSEQ Assay, a bias-controlled multiplex PCR, was used to amplify TCRbeta CDR3 regions from genomic DNA. For the original study's pipeline: Within the assay, amplification of reference gene primers was used to estimate how many nucleated cells each sample contained. To quantify the absolute abundance of each unique TCRbeta CDR3 rearrangement, sequence reads were collapsed and filtered. Productive Simpson clonality was computed per sample as the square root of Simpson's diversity index over productive rearrangements. The immuneACCESS repertoire file appears here via TCRdb, limited to in-frame rearrangements. These files lack a portion of the clones; in checked studies, under half of the deficit traces to unresolved V genes, and the cause of the others is not known. V and J calls and clone size are those listed in that table; D and trimming were worked out from the DNA. The sample profile shows approximately 120,000 clones; about 85% of them were found once. In total, the top ten clones hold 4.3% of the sample.

V is reduced by 1 base and J by 8 bases, leaving a spacing of 15 bases between them. Reading the germline V gene gives CDR1 SGHDT and CDR2 YYEEEE. The CDR3 runs 15 amino acids, cysteine and phenylalanine included. CDR3 DNA is the only sequence kept; it has 45 bases, read in frame from the first base. Sequencing input: peripheral blood. The clonotype originates from a human donor in a cohort sampled during active COVID-19. The rearranged chain carries TRBV5-6 and TRBJ1-4; no D segment can be confidently identified. The CDR3 sequence is CASSLSPGLLEKLFF. Here is the DNA: TGTGCCAGCAGCTTGTCCCCGGGGTTATTAGAAAAACTGTTTTTT.